This is a list of T cell receptor beta chains from one sample in a study of metastatic and nonmetastatic thyroid tumors. Through MiXCR, TCRdb re-clonotyped the PCR reads. Among about 92,000 clones, 15% were seen once, and the ten largest hold 3.6%. What was sequenced was blood. The receptors shown here come from a female donor with papillary thyroid cancer or a benign thyroid nodule (not recorded which). Some clones in this sample may be carry-over from other donors' samples. CDR3s include the opening cysteine and the closing phenylalanine or tryptophan. D genes are given only for firm matches. Only part of the rows carry a size: once, few, many, or a class if the clone is expanded.

many	TRBV6-4	TRBJ2-5	TRBD2	CASSRLAGSQETQYF	TGTGCCAGCAGCCGACTAGCGGGGAGCCAAGAGACCCAGTACTTC
.	TRBV6-1	TRBJ1-3	.	CASTERAVPSGNTIYF	TGTGCCAGCACCGAAAGGGCAGTACCATCTGGAAACACCATATATTTT
.	TRBV11-1	TRBJ2-7	.	CASIPESGVDYEQYF	TGTGCCAGCATCCCCGAGTCTGGGGTCGACTACGAGCAGTACTTC
many	TRBV5-6	TRBJ1-1	.	CASSLQGVQGRTEAFF	TGTGCCAGCAGCTTGCAGGGAGTGCAGGGGAGGACTGAAGCTTTCTTT
many	TRBV6-2/TRBV6-3	TRBJ2-7	TRBD2	CASSWTSGGVNEQYF	TGTGCCAGCAGTTGGACTAGCGGGGGGGTCAACGAGCAGTACTTC
many	TRBV6-4	TRBJ1-6	.	CASTHLRRPNSPLHF	TGTGCCAGCACCCATCTCAGGCGCCCCAATTCACCCCTCCACTTT
many	TRBV12-3/TRBV12-4	TRBJ2-3	.	CASQRTPGSSTDTQYF	TGTGCCAGCCAGCGTACCCCAGGGTCTAGCACAGATACGCAGTATTTT
many	TRBV12-5	TRBJ2-1	.	CASGFEWDEQFF	TGTGCTAGTGGTTTCGAGTGGGATGAGCAGTTCTTC
many	TRBV20-1	TRBJ1-5	TRBD1	CSAAPTGTGRNQPQHF	TGCAGTGCTGCCCCCACCGGGACAGGTCGCAATCAGCCCCAGCATTTT
many	TRBV16	TRBJ2-1	.	CASSISRRYNEQFF	TGTGCCAGCAGCATCAGCCGAAGGTACAATGAGCAGTTCTTC
many	TRBV27	TRBJ1-1	TRBD1	CASSSQGARVAFF	TGTGCCAGCAGTTCTCAGGGGGCGCGCGTAGCTTTCTTT
few	TRBV4-1	TRBJ1-4	.	CASSHDSSEKLFF	TGCGCCAGCAGCCATGACAGTTCTGAAAAACTGTTTTTT
many	TRBV6-5	TRBJ2-7	TRBD2	CASSYRGTSGGYEQYF	TGTGCCAGCAGTTATAGGGGGACTAGCGGGGGATACGAGCAGTACTTC
.	TRBV5-4	TRBJ1-1	.	CASSWEWATEAFF	TGTGCCAGCAGCTGGGAATGGGCTACTGAAGCTTTCTTT
.	TRBV12-3/TRBV12-4	TRBJ1-2	.	CASSLGVVGGYGYTF	TGTGCTAGCAGTCTCGGCGTCGTGGGTGGCTATGGCTACACCTTC
many	TRBV19	TRBJ1-3	.	CASSVDDGGGNTIYF	TGTGCCAGTAGTGTGGACGACGGGGGCGGAAACACCATATATTTT
many	TRBV5-1	TRBJ2-5	.	CASSLPGVGETQYF	TGCGCCAGCAGCTTGCCAGGAGTAGGGGAGACCCAGTACTTC
.	TRBV5-6	TRBJ1-6	TRBD1	CASRDRSSNSPLHF	TGTGCCAGCAGGGACAGGTCTTCCAATTCACCCCTCCACTTT
many	TRBV5-1	TRBJ2-3	.	CASSLVGVRTDTQYF	TGCGCCAGCAGCTTGGTCGGTGTACGGACAGATACGCAGTATTTT
many	TRBV4-2	TRBJ2-1	TRBD2	CASSQEARTSFTYNEQFF	TGTGCCAGCAGCCAGGAAGCCAGGACTAGCTTTACCTACAATGAGCAGTTCTTC
many	TRBV28	TRBJ2-5	.	CASSPLSVGETQYF	TGTGCCAGCAGTCCCTTGAGCGTGGGAGAGACCCAGTACTTC